The rows below give T cell receptor beta chains drawn from one sample of a study of STAT5B mutations in CD4+ large granular lymphocyte leukemia. The data were produced by immunoSEQ multiplex PCR, yet TCRdb's version contains in-frame clones alone and is incomplete. This table has about 48,000 clones, about 70% appearing once. Sequences were obtained from CD4+ T cells from blood buffy coats. Source of these receptors: a human donor in good health. CDR3s include the opening cysteine and the closing phenylalanine or tryptophan. Fields, in order: V gene, J gene, CDR3 protein.

>TRBV2|TRBJ1-3
CAIPGGGGGNTIYF
>TRBV27|TRBJ1-1
CASSLGGNTEAFF
>TRBV6-5|TRBJ1-2
CASSYSSAFPYGYTF
>TRBV5-5|TRBJ2-7
CASSLASGGPVYEQYF
>TRBV20-1|TRBJ1-6
CSAPQGPLHF
>TRBV21-1|TRBJ1-2
CASSKDGPGGYGYTF
>TRBV19|TRBJ2-5
CASSTHRGVSETQYF
>TRBV2|TRBJ2-3
CASNPNLGLPQYF
>TRBV11-3|TRBJ1-1
CASSLGGQAMNTEAFF
>TRBV29-1|TRBJ2-3
CSVVLAGGGTDTQYF
>TRBV9|TRBJ2-1
CASSVATNNEQFF
>TRBV27|TRBJ2-3
CASSSIAGGPTDTQYF
>TRBV19|TRBJ1-1
CASSVQGKYTEAFF
>TRBV19|TRBJ1-2
CASSTTGGASYGYTF
>TRBV30|TRBJ2-1
CAWDRGAPGNNEQFF
>TRBV6-6|TRBJ1-1
CASSSPPEDTEAFF
>TRBV19|TRBJ1-2
CASSPGGGNLLYGYTF
>TRBV2|TRBJ2-5
CASRATGLETQYF
>TRBV7-9|TRBJ2-1
CASSPPGLPSHNEQFF
>TRBV4-1|TRBJ2-3
CASSQDGRGGTDTQYF
>TRBV2|TRBJ1-1
CASMEQGGPFEAFF
>TRBV6-6|TRBJ1-1
CASSPHEALSRVQAFF
>TRBV6-6|TRBJ1-5
CASRYGSNQPQHF
>TRBV7-8|TRBJ1-5
CASRKGTGNQPQHF
>TRBV2|TRBJ2-3
CASNQTPILTDTQYF
>TRBV30|TRBJ2-2
CAWRGQGTGELFF
>TRBV6-5|TRBJ1-4
CASSSRPSGPEKLFF
>TRBV19|TRBJ1-5
CASSTQENQPQHF
>TRBV30|TRBJ2-5
CAWSPGGTQYF
>TRBV10-3|TRBJ2-5
CAISADRSETQYF
>TRBV27|TRBJ1-3
CASSFLGSGNTIYF
>TRBV9|TRBJ2-2
CASSVAANTGELFF
>TRBV5-6|TRBJ2-3
CASSWGLAGFADTQYF
>TRBV19|TRBJ1-2
CASSIGTGIYYGYTF
>TRBV6-5|TRBJ1-1
CASSYEWNTEAFF
>TRBV19|TRBJ1-4
CASSPQVTGEKLFF
>TRBV9|TRBJ2-5
CASSGGQGWETQYF
>TRBV29-1|TRBJ2-5
CSVDGTGNPQETQYF
>TRBV30|TRBJ1-1
CAWSFGTEAFF
>TRBV15|TRBJ1-3
CATSRDPDPSSGNTIYF
>TRBV7-9|TRBJ1-6
CASSQDPSSPLHF
>TRBV4-2|TRBJ1-4
CASSQDIIQPAANEKLFF
>TRBV30|TRBJ2-5
CAWSDPGRGQETQYF
>TRBV10-3|TRBJ1-4
CAISGGTNEKLFF
>TRBV6-6|TRBJ2-1
CASSSFGTDNNEQFF
>TRBV10-3|TRBJ1-2
CAISVLDGGYTF
>TRBV5-6|TRBJ2-7
CASSSYPGQTYEQYF
>TRBV15|TRBJ1-1
CATRGSNTEAFF
>TRBV7-9|TRBJ1-6
CASSLVTSSSYNSPLHF
>TRBV7-7|TRBJ2-3
CASSNPGLGQDTQYF
>TRBV20-1|TRBJ2-5
CSARIETQYF
>TRBV7-9|TRBJ2-1
CASDRGATTNEQFF
>TRBV11-3|TRBJ2-7
CASSSGGEQYF